What follows describes a single TCR beta chain. Its antigen is unidentified. Sequenced by immunoSEQ multiplex PCR; TCRdb stores in-frame clones only, minus some. The sample shows about 72,000 clones, approximately 71% of them seen only once. With more than 9 days of culture completed, CD4+ T cells were isolated. The healthy vaccine recipients, who had no prior SARS-CoV-2 infection, showed negative nucleocapsid antibodies. The entry originates in a study of vaccination effects on CD4 cells after COVID-19. Overall study: Culturing of under 2.5 million PBMC per well took place with roughly 10 IU/ml IL-2 and around 10 ug/ml peptides.

The study's findings and limits: Researchers report that only 1 of 255 vaccine-induced clones in healthy vaccinees cross-reacted with common cold coronaviruses.

The ends were cut back, 1 base at V and 2 bases at J, with 11 bases in the middle. Germline V gene sequence: CDR1 SSHAT, CDR2 FNYEAQ (reference sequence). CDR3 size: 15 residues. This specimen was CD4+ T cells from PBMCs cultured without peptide, taken before COVID-19 vaccination. The origin of this receptor is a human donor who received a COVID-19 vaccine. The J gene is TRBJ2-5, the V gene TRBV7-7; D is possibly TRBD2 (5 bases). The CDR3 DNA sequence: TGTGCCAGCAGCTTAGGGTCGCGGGCACAAGAGACCCAGTACTTC. Residues: CASSLGSRAQETQYF.